Presented here are 21 T cell receptor beta chains from one specimen sequenced in a study of blood T cell repertoires in COVID-19. Here immunoSEQ multiplex PCR was the method, and the copy in TCRdb shows in-frame clones only, minus some. The repertoire holds about 120,000 clones, with approximately 90% as singletons. The sample consisted of peripheral blood. The receptors originated from a woman between 45 and 60 years old with acute or convalescent COVID-19.

The V call is TRBV10-3, the J call TRBJ2-1, with 8 bases that match TRBD1. This CDR3 is built from 16 residues. Looked up from germline, CDR1 is ENHRY and CDR2 is SYGVKD. J gave up 6 bases and V 6 bases, and 13 bases lay outside the gene matches. The CDR3 DNA reads TGTGCCATCAGCCCCTCTAGTGGCGGGACAGGCAATGAGCAGTTCTTC. This translates into CAISPSSGGTGNEQFF.

V gene TRBV7-2 combines with J gene TRBJ2-7; D is undetermined. V lost 5 bases, J lost 2 bases, and 4 bases lay in between. From germline, CDR1 is SGHTA and CDR2 FQGNSA. This CDR3 has 11 residues. The CDR3 sequence: CASSQAYEQYF. DNA of the CDR3: TGTGCCAGCAGCCAGGCCTACGAGCAGTACTTC.

This chain joins TRBV5-6 and TRBJ1-3, with 7 positions matching TRBD1. Looked up from germline, CDR1 is SGHDT and CDR2 is YYEEEE. With V trimmed by 3 bases and J by 2 bases, 5 bases remained unmatched. The CDR3 spans 15 residues. The CDR3 here is CASSSSDRAGNTIYF. Written as DNA, the CDR3 is TGTGCCAGCAGCTCTAGCGACAGGGCTGGAAACACCATATATTTT.

The chain combines TRBV7-9 with TRBJ2-2; weak D call: TRBD1 (6 bases). From germline, CDR1 is SEHNR and CDR2 FQNEAQ (reference sequence). The CDR3 has 17 amino acids. V gave up 2 bases and J gave up 5 bases, with 18 bases separating them. CDR3 protein: CASSLSLHRELTGELFF. The CDR3 nucleotides read TGTGCCAGCAGCTTATCCCTCCACAGGGAATTGACCGGGGAGCTGTTTTTT. Filled out from reference TRBV7-9 and TRBJ2-2, the complete variable domain reads DTGVSQNPRHKITKRGQNVTFRCDPISEHNRLYWYRQTLGQGPEFLTYFQNEAQLEKSRLLSDRFSAERPKGSFSTLEIQRTEQGDSAMYLCASSLSLHRELTGELFFGEGSRLTVL.

The chain has TRBV5-1 and TRBJ1-2, with 7 bases lining up with TRBD1. Germline V gene data show CDR1 as SGHRS and CDR2 as YFSETQ. This CDR3 has 17 residues. Trimming cost V 3 bases and J 2 bases; bases outside gene matches: 13. The CDR3 sequence: CASSSNPPGQTNYGYTF. The DNA for the CDR3 is TGCGCCAGCAGCTCCAATCCTCCGGGACAGACAAACTATGGCTACACCTTC.

CDR3 in DNA: TGTGCCAGCAGCTTACAGGCGAGAATTTCAAACTATGGCTACACCTTC. Amino acids: CASSLQARISNYGYTF. The V and J genes are TRBV3-1 (or the pseudogene TRBV3-2) and TRBJ1-2; D possibly corresponds to TRBD1 (5 bases). Germline lookup yields CDR1 LGHDT and CDR2 YNNKEL (reference sequence). The germline V and J ends were trimmed by 5 bases and 2 bases, with 18 bases remaining between them. This CDR3 contains 16 residues.

The rearrangement joins TRBV2 to TRBJ2-1; 10 bases fit TRBD2. Germline trimming cut 3 bases from V and 5 bases from J; bases unmatched to any gene: 7. Germline values: CDR1 SNHLY, CDR2 FYNNEI. This CDR3 has 16 residues. The CDR3 nucleotides are TGTGCCAGCAGTGATCCCAGGCTAGCGGGAGACAATGAGCAGTTCTTC. It codes for CASSDPRLAGDNEQFF.

The chain carries TRBV11-3 and TRBJ2-3, with TRBD2 as a possible D gene (6 bases). V lost 3 bases and J lost 10, with 8 bases in between. The CDR3 runs 11 residues. The V gene's germline CDR1 is SGHNT and CDR2 YENEEA. CDR3 coding DNA: TGTGCCAGCAGCTTGGGGGGAGCGCAGTATTTT. Protein product: CASSLGGAQYF.

The chain carries TRBV10-3 and TRBJ2-3; D may be TRBD2 (5 bases). Per the germline V gene, CDR1 is ENHRY and CDR2 is SYGVKD. Trimming removed 4 bases from V and 1 base from J, with 9 bases in between. The CDR3 is made up of 14 amino acids. The CDR3 loop is CAISALAGTDTQYF. CDR3 in DNA: TGTGCCATCAGTGCTCTAGCTGGCACAGATACGCAGTATTTT.

This chain links TRBV29-1 with TRBJ2-3; 7 nucleotides agree with TRBD1. V lost 6 bases to trimming and J lost 2 bases; unmatched junction nucleotides: 8. Germline CDR1 reads SQVTM; CDR2 reads ANQGSEA. This CDR3 contains 14 residues. The DNA for the CDR3 is TGCAGCGTGGCCTCCGGGACAGACACAGATACGCAGTATTTT. Residues: CSVASGTDTDTQYF.

This rearrangement joins TRBV6-6 to TRBJ2-1, with TRBD2 as a possible D gene (5 bases). Germline CDR1 MNHNY, CDR2 SVGAGI (reference sequence). V was shortened by 7 bases and J by 6 bases, with 10 bases between the two germline ends. The CDR3 is made up of 12 amino acids. The CDR3 nucleotides read TGTGCCAGCAAACTAGTTGGCAATGAGCAGTTCTTC. This sequence encodes CASKLVGNEQFF.

The chain combines TRBV20-1 with TRBJ2-3, with 9 bases aligning to TRBD2. Germline-derived CDR1 and CDR2 are DFQATT and SNEGSKA (reference sequence). The CDR3 is made up of 20 amino acids. The V segment lost 5 bases and the J segment 0 bases; nucleotides outside the gene matches: 21. The CDR3 region has the DNA TGCAGTGCTGGTGGTGGGGGTGCGGGAGGGCCTCGTAGTAGCACAGATACGCAGTATTTT. It codes for CSAGGGGAGGPRSSTDTQYF.

This chain connects TRBV27 to TRBJ2-1, with 10 bases lining up with TRBD2. V dropped 5 bases and J dropped 3; count of bases not matched to a gene: 13. This CDR3 is built from 18 residues. Germline V gene data show CDR1 as MNHEY and CDR2 as SMNVEV (reference sequence). The CDR3 here is CASSAAGGVLIDYNEQFF. The CDR3 region has the DNA TGTGCCAGCAGTGCAGCGGGAGGGGTCTTAATCGACTACAATGAGCAGTTCTTC.

The chain is built from TRBV6-2 or TRBV6-3 and TRBJ2-3, with 11 bases aligning to TRBD2. The CDR3 totals 16 residues. CDR1 is MNHEY, CDR2 SVGEGT, per germline. V was pared by 4 bases and J by 5 bases, with 8 bases of the junction left unmatched. CDR3 amino acids: CASSSNSGRALDTQYF. CDR3 nucleotides: TGTGCCAGCAGTTCCAATAGCGGGAGGGCCTTAGATACGCAGTATTTT.

CDR3 in DNA: TGCGCCAGCAGCTTGGAGGCAGGGATGGGAGAGACCCAGTACTTC. Residues: CASSLEAGMGETQYF. J is TRBJ2-5 and V is TRBV5-1, with D perhaps matching TRBD1 (5 bases). Germline V gene lookup returns CDR1 SGHRS and CDR2 YFSETQ. The CDR3 sequence is 15 residues long. Trimming cost V 0 bases and J 4 bases, with 13 bases left between them.

The V gene is TRBV9, the J gene TRBJ2-3; possibly TRBD2 for D (6 bases). Trimming pared 4 bases from V and 3 bases from J, leaving 21 bases between. Germline loops: CDR1 SGDLS, CDR2 YYNGEE. CDR3 length equals 17 residues. CDR3 loop: CASSLRTNPQGTDTQYF. CDR3 coding DNA: TGTGCCAGCAGCCTTCGGACTAACCCCCAGGGAACAGATACGCAGTATTTT.

The CDR3 DNA is TGTGCCTGGAGTGCGGGACTAGCGGGAGTTAACGAGCAGTACTTC. It encodes CAWSAGLAGVNEQYF. V usage is TRBV30 and J usage is TRBJ2-7, with 14 bases that match TRBD2. The CDR3 has 15 amino acids. Germline trimming cut 1 base from V and 5 bases from J; bases unmatched to any gene: 4. Germline V gives CDR1 GTSNPN, CDR2 SVGIG (reference sequence).

The V call is TRBV5-1, the J call TRBJ2-1; 8 positions match TRBD2. CDR3 length: 15 residues. The trim removed 2 bases at V and 7 bases at J, leaving 8 bases unmatched. Germline CDR1 SGHRS, CDR2 YFSETQ. The DNA for the CDR3 is TGCGCCAGCAGCTTAAGTAGCGGGGAAGGGAATGAGCAGTTCTTC. This encodes CASSLSSGEGNEQFF.

The genes are TRBV30 and TRBJ2-5; TRBD1 matches at 7 bases. Germline CDR1 and CDR2: GTSNPN and SVGIG (reference sequence). The length of the CDR3 is 13 residues. The ends lost 5 bases at V and 5 bases at J; junction bases unmatched: 8. CDR3 nucleotides: TGTGCCTGGGGGGGACAGTTGGGGGAGACCCAGTACTTC. Its translation: CAWGGQLGETQYF.

The rearrangement joins TRBV13 to TRBJ2-5, with D possibly matching TRBD2 (5 bases). The germline V and J ends were trimmed by 2 bases and 1 base, with 14 bases remaining between them. The CDR3 is 16 residues long. Germline CDR1 reads PRHDT; CDR2 reads FYEKMQ (reference sequence). CDR3 DNA: TGTGCCAGCAGCTTATTGGGCGGGCGCCCCCAAGAGACCCAGTACTTC. Protein: CASSLLGGRPQETQYF.

V gene TRBV21-1 combines with J gene TRBJ2-1; the D call of TRBD2 is as the table states it, not checked on the DNA. TRBV21-1 is recorded as a pseudogene. This CDR3 has 15 amino acids. The CDR3 reads CASSKLAGGSNEQFF. The CDR3, as DNA: TGTGCCAGCAGCAAACTAGCGGGAGGCAGCAATGAGCAGTTCTTC.